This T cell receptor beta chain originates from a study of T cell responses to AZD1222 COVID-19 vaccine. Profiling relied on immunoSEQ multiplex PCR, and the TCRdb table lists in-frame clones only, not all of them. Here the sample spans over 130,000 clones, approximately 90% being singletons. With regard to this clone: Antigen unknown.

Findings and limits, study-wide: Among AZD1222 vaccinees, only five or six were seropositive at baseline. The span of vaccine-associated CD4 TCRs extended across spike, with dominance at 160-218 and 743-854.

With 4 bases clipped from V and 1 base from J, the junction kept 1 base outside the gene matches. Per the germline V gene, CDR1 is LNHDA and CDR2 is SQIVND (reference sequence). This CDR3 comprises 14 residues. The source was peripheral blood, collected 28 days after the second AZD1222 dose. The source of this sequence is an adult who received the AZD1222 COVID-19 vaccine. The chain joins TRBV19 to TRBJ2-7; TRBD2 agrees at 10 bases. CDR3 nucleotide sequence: TGTGCCAGTAGTACTAGCGGGAGATCCTACGAGCAGTACTTC. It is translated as CASSTSGRSYEQYF. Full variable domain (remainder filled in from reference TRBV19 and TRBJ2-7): DGGITQSPKYLFRKEGQNVTLSCEQNLNHDAMYWYRQDPGQGLRLIYYSQIVNDFQKGDIAEGYSVSREKKESFPLTVTSAQKNPTAFYLCASSTSGRSYEQYFGPGTRLTVT.